The rows below give T cell receptor beta chains drawn from one sample of a study of cytomegalovirus exposure and HLA in healthy donors. Sequenced by immunoSEQ multiplex PCR; TCRdb stores in-frame clones only, minus some. The table shows fewer than 200,000 clones, with around nine tenths occurring only once. The specimen sequenced was PBMCs. All receptors derive from a man younger than 35 in good health and CMV-seropositive. Each CDR3 is given with its conserved first and last residue. The order of the fields is CDR3 length, J gene, clone size, V gene, D gene, CDR3 DNA, CDR3 protein. D genes are given only for firm matches. A row's size may be missing; if present it is once, few, many or a size class.

16 TRBJ1-3 . TRBV11-2 TRBD1 TGTGCCAGCAGCTTGGGACAGAGTACGGGTGGAAACACCATATATTTT CASSLGQSTGGNTIYF
16 TRBJ2-4 . TRBV5-1 . TGCGCCAGCAGCTTAAGCGCGGAAATAGCCAAAAACATTCAGTACTTC CASSLSAEIAKNIQYF
13 TRBJ2-5 . TRBV27 . TGTGCCAGCAGTTTAGTAAGCGAGGAGACCCAGTACTTC CASSLVSEETQYF
15 TRBJ2-1 . TRBV4-1 TRBD1 TGCGCCAGCAGAAGACAGGGGAGCTCCTACAATGAGCAGTTCTTC CASRRQGSSYNEQFF
11 TRBJ2-7 once TRBV20-1 . TGCAGTGCTACTTCTGCGGCCGAGCAGTACTTC CSATSAAEQYF
14 TRBJ2-5 . TRBV11-1 . TGTGCCAGCAGCCGCCGGGACAACCAAGAGACCCAGTACTTC CASSRRDNQETQYF
15 TRBJ2-1 once TRBV6-4 . TGTGCCAGCAGTCCAGGGGTGGGGTCCTACAATGAGCAGTTCTTC CASSPGVGSYNEQFF
13 TRBJ2-7 . TRBV7-2 TRBD2 TGTGCCAGCAGCTCGGGGGGGCTAAACGAGCAGTACTTC CASSSGGLNEQYF
16 TRBJ2-5 . TRBV4-2 TRBD2 TGTGCCAGCAGCCAACAAGGGACTAGCGGGGTTGAGACCCAGTACTTC CASSQQGTSGVETQYF
12 TRBJ1-1 . TRBV5-5 . TGTGCCAGCAGTCAGTGGAACACTGAAGCTTTCTTT CASSQWNTEAFF
15 TRBJ1-5 . TRBV10-3 . TGTGCCATCAGTGAATGGGCAGCTAGCAATCAGCCCCAGCATTTT CAISEWAASNQPQHF
16 TRBJ2-7 . TRBV7-2 . TGTGCCAGCAGCTTAGCGGGGGCAGTCGACATCTACGAGCAGTACTTC CASSLAGAVDIYEQYF
13 TRBJ1-2 . TRBV29-1 . TGCAGCGTTGATGCGGGGAGGGACTATGGCTACACCTTC CSVDAGRDYGYTF
13 TRBJ2-7 few TRBV7-9 . TGTGCCAGCACCAGTGGCGGGTACTACGAGCAGTACTTC CASTSGGYYEQYF
13 TRBJ1-5 few TRBV25-1 TRBD1 TGTGCCAGCGGGACAGGGCCCGGGCAGCCCCAGCATTTT CASGTGPGQPQHF
15 TRBJ2-7 . TRBV28 TRBD1 TGTGCCAGCAGTTTATTAGGGACAGGGCCCTACGAGCAGTACTTC CASSLLGTGPYEQYF
15 TRBJ2-7 . TRBV7-2 . TGTGCCAGCAGCCCCGAGGACAGCAGGTCCTACGAGCAGTACTTC CASSPEDSRSYEQYF